The 19 T cell receptor beta chains in this list originate from one sample, sequenced in a study of shared clonotypes between healthy human individuals. Clones were sequenced by immunoSEQ multiplex PCR, and TCRdb holds only the in-frame ones, with some missing. Of fewer than 400,000 clones in the sample, about 74% were seen once. The sequencing sample was made of memory CD4+ T cells sorted from blood. Subset: CD45RA-negative fraction. Every receptor here comes from a man in his thirties or forties in good health.

This clone was recorded many times. The V call is TRBV21-1, the J call TRBJ2-7; TRBD2 reflects the table's D call only, with no check against the DNA. TRBV21-1 is designated a pseudogene. The CDR3 length is 19 residues. The CDR3 region is CASREGELRSGSPRGEQYF. The CDR3 DNA is TGTGCCAGCCGAGAGGGGGAATTACGAAGCGGGAGCCCTCGGGGCGAGCAGTACTTC.

The chain employs TRBV5-1 and TRBJ2-2; 7 bases line up with TRBD2. The V and J ends lost 2 bases and 6 bases, in that order; junction bases with no gene match: 4. Per the germline V gene, CDR1 is SGHRS and CDR2 is YFSETQ. The CDR3 runs to 14 residues. CDR3 sequence reads: CASSLDGGAGELFF. Written as DNA, the CDR3 is TGCGCCAGCAGCTTAGATGGGGGGGCCGGGGAGCTGTTTTTT.

V is TRBV30 and J is TRBJ2-5, with unresolved D. The germline V gene has CDR1 GTSNPN and CDR2 SVGIG (reference sequence). This CDR3 comprises 12 residues. The ends were cut back, 4 bases at V and 0 bases at J, with 6 bases in the middle. The CDR3, as DNA: TGTGCCTGGAATACGTACCAAGAGACCCAGTACTTC. Translated: CAWNTYQETQYF.

The V gene is TRBV19, the J gene TRBJ2-7, with D tentatively TRBD1 (7 bases). Trimming pared 10 bases from V and 2 bases from J, leaving 18 bases between. The germline CDR1 and CDR2 sequences are LNHDA and SQIVND (reference sequence). CDR3 size: 14 residues. The CDR3 DNA reads TGTGCCACCAGACAGGGCGGCGGGGCCTACGAGCAGTACTTC. Amino acid sequence: CATRQGGGAYEQYF.

The chain carries TRBV7-3 and TRBJ2-1; D unresolved. V dropped 5 bases and J dropped 0 bases, with 11 bases sitting between them. The germline gives CDR1 SGHTA, CDR2 FQGTGA. CDR3 length: 15 amino acids. The CDR3 spells CASSPTFSSYNEQFF. The CDR3, as DNA: TGTGCCAGCAGCCCTACTTTTAGCTCCTACAATGAGCAGTTCTTC.

This clone was recorded a few times. The chain combines TRBV6-1 with TRBJ2-5; possibly TRBD1 or TRBD2 for D (6 bases each). Germline CDR1 MNHNS, CDR2 SASEGT. Deletions cut 6 bases from V and 5 bases from J, with 16 bases between. This CDR3 has 14 residues. The CDR3 loop is CASSLTGGRETQYF. The CDR3 DNA follows: TGTGCCAGCAGCTTGACCGGGGGCCGCGAGACCCAGTACTTC.

This clone was recorded once. V and J are TRBV7-2 and TRBJ2-1; the D call may be TRBD1 or TRBD2 (5 bases each). This CDR3 is built from 17 residues. Germline values: CDR1 SGHTA, CDR2 FQGNSA. V dropped 8 bases and J dropped 6 bases, with 26 bases sitting between them. CDR3 region: CASSSRTLVGLRNEQFF. In DNA form, the CDR3 reads TGTGCCAGCTCGTCGAGGACACTAGTCGGACTCCGCAATGAGCAGTTCTTC. Full variable domain (rest looked up from reference TRBV7-2 and TRBJ2-1): GAGVSQSPSNKVTEKGKDVELRCDPISGHTALYWYRQSLGQGLEFLIYFQGNSAPDKSGLPSDRFSAERTGGSVSTLTIQRTQQEDSAVYLCASSSRTLVGLRNEQFFGPGTRLTVL.

In this sample, this clone turned up many times. This sequence joins TRBV5-1 and TRBJ1-1, with TRBD1 identical over 11 bases. With V trimmed by 4 bases and J by 8 bases, 4 bases remained unmatched. From germline, CDR1 is SGHRS and CDR2 YFSETQ. The length of the CDR3 is 13 residues. CDR3 sequence reads: CASSMGQGGEAFF. CDR3 nucleotides: TGCGCCAGCAGCATGGGACAGGGGGGAGAAGCTTTCTTT.

This clone was picked up many times. The chain employs TRBV7-8 and TRBJ2-2; D is unresolved. The CDR3 has 16 residues. V shed 5 bases and J shed 1 base, with 14 bases lying between them. Germline CDR1 SGHVS, CDR2 FQNEAQ. The CDR3 is CASSHMAALNTGELFF. The CDR3, as DNA: TGTGCCAGCAGCCACATGGCTGCCCTGAACACCGGGGAGCTGTTTTTT.

This chain uses TRBV5-4 with TRBJ2-2; 8 bases are shared with TRBD2. Germline values: CDR1 SGHNT, CDR2 YYREEE (reference sequence). J gave up 7 bases and V 9 bases, and 17 bases lay outside the gene matches. The CDR3 loop spans 16 amino acids. DNA of the CDR3: TGTGCCATTTCCCCCCCCGGGACTAGGGCGGTCGGGGAGCTGTTTTTT. Protein: CAISPPGTRAVGELFF.

The chain uses TRBV2 and TRBJ1-2; D is unclear. CDR1 is SNHLY, CDR2 FYNNEI, per germline. Trimming took 7 bases from V and 4 from J, leaving 10 bases between them. There are 12 residues in the CDR3. Here the CDR3 DNA reads TGTGCCAGCAACGGTCTTGTCTATGGCTACACCTTC. Protein product: CASNGLVYGYTF.

The chain uses TRBV18 and TRBJ1-5; D ambiguous. This CDR3 has 13 amino acids. Germline CDR1 KGHSH, CDR2 LQKENI. V was trimmed by 3 bases and J by 4 bases, leaving 7 bases between them. The DNA of the CDR3 is TGTGCCAGCTCACCGAGACCGAATCAGCCCCAGCATTTT. It codes for CASSPRPNQPQHF.

The chain couples TRBV28 to TRBJ1-2; 12 nucleotides align to TRBD1. Germline V CDR1 and CDR2: MDHEN, SYDVKM. The CDR3 loop spans 16 amino acids. The V gene end was trimmed by 5 bases and the J gene end by 8 bases; junction bases not matched to a gene: 12. CDR3 nucleotide sequence: TGTGCCAGCAGTGATCCATCCCGGGACAGGGGGCGAGGCTACACCTTC. Protein product: CASSDPSRDRGRGYTF.

The V call is TRBV6-6, the J call TRBJ2-7; TRBD1 agrees at 8 bases. Germline CDR1 is MNHNY and CDR2 is SVGAGI (reference sequence). The V gene end was trimmed by 5 bases and the J gene end by 2 bases; junction bases not matched to a gene: 11. CDR3 size: 16 residues. Here the CDR3 reads CASSLRHGTGPYEQYF. CDR3 DNA sequence: TGTGCCAGCAGTCTTAGACACGGGACAGGTCCCTACGAGCAGTACTTC.

This clone was found once. CDR3 protein: CASSSQILAGVGEQFF. DNA of the CDR3: TGCGCCAGCAGCTCTCAGATTCTAGCGGGAGTTGGTGAGCAGTTCTTC. This rearrangement joins TRBV5-1 to TRBJ2-1; 10 nucleotides align to TRBD2. Trimming at V came to 3 bases and at J to 9 bases, leaving 12 bases not matched to a gene. Germline assignment: CDR1 SGHRS and CDR2 YFSETQ. This CDR3 has 16 residues. The full variable domain, its missing parts supplied by reference TRBV5-1 and TRBJ2-1, is KAGVTQTPRYLIKTRGQQVTLSCSPISGHRSVSWYQQTPGQGLQFLFEYFSETQRNKGNFPGRFSGRQFSNSRSEMNVSTLELGDSALYLCASSSQILAGVGEQFFGPGTRLTVL.

A single count supports this clone. The chain is built from TRBV7-1 and TRBJ1-4; D might be TRBD1 (6 bases). TRBV7-1 qualifies as an ORF whose function is uncertain. V was shortened by 4 bases and J by 8 bases, with 14 bases between the two germline ends. The CDR3 has 14 amino acids. The CDR3 is CASSLTGTDEKLFF. DNA for the CDR3: TGTGCCAGCAGCTTAACAGGGACGGACGAAAAACTGTTTTTT.

A word on this clone: A read error may be the cause here, since a much bigger clone is one base away. This rearrangement joins TRBV14 to TRBJ2-3; D is undetermined. Germline CDR1 and CDR2: SGHDN and FVKESK. Trimming left V 5 bases short and J 0 bases short, with 3 bases between. The CDR3 is 12 residues long. CDR3 DNA sequence: TGTGCCAGCAGCTATAGCACAGATACGCAGTATTTT. Its translation: CASSYSTDTQYF.

Concerning this clone itself: The same CDR3 also results from other DNA sequences found in this sample. The chain carries TRBV5-1 and TRBJ2-7; tentative D call: TRBD2 (5 bases). CDR1 SGHRS and CDR2 YFSETQ come from the germline V gene. CDR3 length: 14 residues. V was trimmed by 2 bases and J by 0 bases, leaving 9 bases between them. DNA of the CDR3: TGCGCCAGCAGCTTACTGGCGGGCTCCTACGAGCAGTACTTC. Protein sequence: CASSLLAGSYEQYF.

This sequence joins TRBV6-1 and TRBJ2-7; TRBD1 matches at 11 bases. The V gene's germline CDR1 is MNHNS and CDR2 SASEGT. After removal of 2 bases from V and 5 bases from J, the junction contained 5 bases not matched to a gene. CDR3 length: 15 amino acids. CDR3 sequence: CASSESGQGGHEQYF. CDR3 coding DNA: TGTGCCAGCAGTGAATCGGGACAGGGGGGCCACGAGCAGTACTTC.